This entry lists 6 T cell receptor beta chains sequenced from one sample in a study of CD8+ T cells in alopecia areata. The treatment was: oral pan-JAK inhibitor, 5-10 mg twice daily. Reverse transcription of extracted RNA yielded cDNA, which provided the sequencing template. Sequencing was performed with immunoSEQ multiplex PCR; in TCRdb, only in-frame clones are kept and a portion is missing. The table records under 150,000 clones, around 53% of them present only once. The material was CD4+ T cells sorted from blood, obtained at week 4, from a patient treated with tofacitinib. The receptors shown here come from a human donor with alopecia areata.

This clone showed up just a few times. J is TRBJ1-1 and V is TRBV29-1; D unclear. V was cut by 7 bases and J by 1 base, with 7 bases left in between. Germline-derived CDR1 and CDR2 are SQVTM and ANQGSEA. The CDR3 is 11 amino acids. The CDR3 loop is CSGSTNTEAFF. The CDR3 nucleotides read TGCAGCGGATCTACGAACACTGAAGCTTTCTTT. Based on the CDR3 plus reference TRBV29-1 and TRBJ1-1, the full variable domain is SAVISQKPSRDICQRGTSLTIQCQVDSQVTMMFWYRQQPGQSLTLIATANQGSEATYESGFVIDKFPISRPNLTFSTLTVSNMSPEDSSIYLCSGSTNTEAFFGQGTRLTVV.

This chain joins TRBV4-2 and TRBJ2-3; 12 bases are a match to TRBD2. V lost 1 base, J lost 4 bases, and 0 bases stayed unmatched. Looked up from germline, CDR1 is LGHNA and CDR2 is YNFKEQ. This CDR3 comprises 15 residues. CDR3 loop: CASSQGLAGADTQYF. DNA of the CDR3: TGTGCCAGCAGCCAAGGACTAGCGGGAGCAGATACGCAGTATTTT.

The V gene is TRBV29-1, the J gene TRBJ2-6, with TRBD1 as a possible D gene (5 bases). With 6 bases removed from V and 0 bases from J, the gap between germline ends came to 9 bases. This CDR3 has 14 residues. Per the germline V gene, CDR1 is SQVTM and CDR2 is ANQGSEA. The CDR3 spells CSVGQNSGANVLTF. CDR3 in DNA: TGCAGCGTGGGGCAGAACTCTGGGGCCAACGTCCTGACTTTC.

This chain uses TRBV5-4 with TRBJ2-5; TRBD2 aligns across 13 bases. Germline V gene lookup returns CDR1 SGHNT and CDR2 YYREEE (reference sequence). The CDR3 loop spans 15 amino acids. Losses at the gene ends were 1 base for V and 4 bases for J; bases not matched to a gene: 1. CDR3 region: CASSLRTSGGETQYF. DNA of the CDR3: TGTGCCAGCAGCTTGAGGACTAGCGGGGGAGAGACCCAGTACTTC. Based on the CDR3 plus reference TRBV5-4 and TRBJ2-5, the full variable domain is ETGVTQSPTHLIKTRGQQVTLRCSSQSGHNTVSWYQQALGQGPQFIFQYYREEENGRGNFPPRFSGLQFPNYSSELNVNALELDDSALYLCASSLRTSGGETQYFGPGTRLLVL.

The chain employs TRBV6-1 and TRBJ1-2; D ambiguous. The CDR3 extends over 13 amino acids. Trimming removed 8 bases at V and 6 bases at J, with 16 bases between. Germline V gives CDR1 MNHNS, CDR2 SASEGT. In nucleotides, the CDR3 is TGTGCCAGCCTCGGAGGATATAAGGATGGCTACACCTTC. As protein: CASLGGYKDGYTF.

The genes are TRBV29-1 and TRBJ2-3, with a weak D call TRBD1 (5 bases). The V and J ends lost 7 bases and 6 bases respectively, with 11 bases between them. CDR1 is SQVTM, CDR2 ANQGSEA, per germline. The CDR3 runs to 11 residues. The CDR3 DNA sequence: TGCAGCGGGGATCAGGGCGATACGCAGTATTTT. It translates to CSGDQGDTQYF.